A selection of T cell receptor beta chains follows, all from one sample in a study of blood T cell repertoires in COVID-19. Assay used: immunoSEQ multiplex PCR; TCRdb lists only in-frame clones, some missing. The sample consists of 490,000 or so clones, approximately 90% of them appearing once. Sample: PBMCs or T cells enriched from blood (not recorded which). The receptors were gathered from a woman aged 55-70 years who had recovered from COVID-19. CDR3s include the opening cysteine and the closing phenylalanine or tryptophan. The D gene is left open where the match is weak. Size is omitted from some rows. Given values are once, few, many or a class for expanded clones.

CDR3 protein,CDR3 DNA,J gene,clone size,D gene,V gene
CASSITSDRTDTQYF,TGTGCCAGTAGTATAACTAGCGACAGGACAGATACGCAGTATTTT,TRBJ2-3,-,-,TRBV19
CASGRGNQPQHF,TGTGCCAGCGGGCGGGGCAATCAGCCCCAGCATTTT,TRBJ1-5,once,-,TRBV7-9
CASTGQGALSNQPQHF,TGTGCCAGCACTGGACAGGGGGCCCTTAGCAATCAGCCCCAGCATTTT,TRBJ1-5,-,TRBD1,TRBV2
CASSLLPGLPGRDTQYF,TGTGCCAGTAGTTTATTACCGGGACTGCCGGGGAGAGATACGCAGTATTTT,TRBJ2-3,-,-,TRBV19
CASSPGLVWGTDTQYF,TGCGCCAGCAGCCCTGGACTAGTTTGGGGCACAGATACGCAGTATTTT,TRBJ2-3,-,TRBD2,TRBV5-1
CASSLVRPGTGDDEQFF,TGTGCCAGCAGCTTAGTTAGGCCCGGGACAGGGGACGATGAGCAGTTCTTC,TRBJ2-1,-,TRBD1,TRBV7-8
CASSFDREEYNSPLHF,TGTGCCAGCAGTTTCGACAGGGAGGAATATAATTCACCCCTCCACTTT,TRBJ1-6,-,TRBD1,TRBV27
CASSRDRGHNEQYF,TGTGCCAGCAGCCGGGACAGGGGGCACAACGAGCAGTACTTC,TRBJ2-7,-,TRBD1,TRBV9
CASRPQGDYGYTF,TGTGCCAGTCGGCCACAGGGGGACTATGGCTACACCTTC,TRBJ1-2,-,TRBD1,TRBV19
CASSYKLQDMNTEAFF,TGTGCCAGCAGTTACAAACTACAGGACATGAACACTGAAGCTTTCTTT,TRBJ1-1,few,-,TRBV6-2/TRBV6-3
CASSSLRGICTGELFF,TGTGCCAGCAGCAGCCTTCGGGGAATTTGCACCGGGGAGCTGTTTTTT,TRBJ2-2,-,-,TRBV21-1
CASSLRTGPETQYF,TGTGCCAGCAGCCTAAGGACAGGGCCGGAGACCCAGTACTTC,TRBJ2-5,-,TRBD1,TRBV7-2
CASSLAPKYNEQFF,TGTGCCAGCAGCCTAGCCCCCAAATACAATGAGCAGTTCTTC,TRBJ2-1,-,-,TRBV11-2